One sample yielded the 15 T cell receptor beta chains listed below, sequenced in a study of blood T cell repertoires in COVID-19. Sequencing was performed with immunoSEQ multiplex PCR; in TCRdb, only in-frame clones are kept and a portion is missing. The sample lists 190,000 or so clones, around nine tenths occurring once. Sequencing was done on a sample of peripheral blood. These receptors came from a man aged 35-49 years with active or convalescent COVID-19.

The sample holds many counts of this clone. Other nucleotide sequences from this sample produce the same CDR3. The chain has TRBV5-1 and TRBJ1-3; D uncertain. V was clipped by 4 bases and J by 4 bases, with 12 bases between them. This CDR3 has 14 amino acids. CDR1 is SGHRS and CDR2 is YFSETQ in the germline V gene. The CDR3 here is CASSLAGYGNTIYF. DNA of the CDR3: TGCGCCAGCAGCCTCGCGGGGTACGGAAACACCATATATTTT.

The chain carries TRBV5-4 and TRBJ1-3; 9 nucleotides match TRBD1. Germline CDR1 SGHNT, CDR2 YYREEE (reference sequence). The CDR3 has 15 residues. V lost 5 bases to trimming and J lost 2 bases; unmatched junction nucleotides: 5. CDR3 amino acids: CASSQDRGTGNTIYF. As DNA, the CDR3 is TGTGCCAGCAGTCAGGACAGGGGAACTGGAAACACCATATATTTT.

V is TRBV11-3 and J is TRBJ1-6; D unresolved. The CDR3 consists of 15 residues. Germline CDR1 reads SGHNT; CDR2 reads YENEEA. V lost 4 bases and J lost 7, with 14 bases in between. The chain's CDR3 is CASSSRHSPNSPLHF. CDR3 in DNA: TGTGCCAGCAGCTCCAGACACAGCCCCAATTCACCCCTCCACTTT. The full variable domain, its missing parts supplied by reference TRBV11-3 and TRBJ1-6, is EAGVVQSPRYKIIEKKQPVAFWCNPISGHNTLYWYLQNLGQGPELLIRYENEEAVDDSQLPKDRFSAERLKGVDSTLKIQPAELGDSAVYLCASSSRHSPNSPLHFGNGTRLTVT.

This chain links TRBV6-1 with TRBJ2-3; unclear D gene. CDR3 length equals 14 residues. The germline V gene has CDR1 MNHNS and CDR2 SASEGT. Trimming took off 1 base at V and 0 bases at J, with 5 bases between the two ends. CDR3 sequence: CASSEGASTDTQYF. Written as DNA, the CDR3 is TGTGCCAGCAGTGAAGGGGCCAGCACAGATACGCAGTATTTT.

This chain links TRBV12-5 with TRBJ1-1; a possible D gene is TRBD1 (5 bases). CDR3 size: 15 residues. Germline-derived CDR1 and CDR2 are LGHNT and FRNRAP. Trimming took off 11 bases at V and 6 bases at J, with 25 bases between the two ends. The CDR3 sequence: CAPTSRGGDRSEAFF. The DNA for the CDR3 is TGTGCTCCAACCTCACGCGGAGGGGATAGGTCTGAAGCTTTCTTT.

The rearrangement links TRBV24-1 to TRBJ2-2; 8 nucleotides align to TRBD1. With 4 bases clipped from V and 4 bases from J, the junction kept 1 base outside the gene matches. Germline assignment: CDR1 KGHDR and CDR2 SFDVKD. The CDR3 is made up of 14 amino acids. CDR3 loop: CATSEQGGTGELFF. CDR3 sequence (DNA): TGTGCCACCAGTGAACAGGGGGGCACCGGGGAGCTGTTTTTT.

This chain links TRBV7-2 with TRBJ2-7; D may be TRBD2 (5 bases). Germline V gene data show CDR1 as SGHTA and CDR2 as FQGNSA. There are 15 residues in the CDR3. V lost 5 bases to trimming and J lost 4 bases, with 18 bases between them. In DNA form, the CDR3 reads TGTGCCAGCAGCCAGCTCGTTGGAGGAAATTACGAGCAGTACTTC. Translation gives CASSQLVGGNYEQYF.

The chain is built from TRBV24-1 and TRBJ2-5; TRBD2 matches 9 bases. Trimming took 3 bases from V and 7 from J; bases not matched to a gene: 8. The CDR3 runs 15 residues. The germline V gene has CDR1 KGHDR and CDR2 SFDVKD. The CDR3 DNA sequence: TGTGCCACCAGTGATCAGACTAGCGGAGGGGGGACCCAGTACTTC. Its protein product is CATSDQTSGGGTQYF.

This clone is a singleton in its sample. J is TRBJ2-5 and V is TRBV5-1; D remains ambiguous. Germline-derived CDR1 and CDR2 are SGHRS and YFSETQ. This CDR3 region has 13 residues. V lost 2 bases to trimming and J lost 1 base, with 6 bases between them. CDR3 sequence: CASSFIPQETQYF. CDR3 bases: TGCGCCAGCAGCTTTATCCCCCAAGAGACCCAGTACTTC.

This clone occurred once. The V call is TRBV3-1 (or the pseudogene TRBV3-2), the J call TRBJ1-1; unclear D gene. Germline values: CDR1 LGHDT, CDR2 YNNKEL (reference sequence). This CDR3 comprises 13 residues. Trimming removed 0 bases at V and 1 base at J, with 3 bases between. CDR3 protein: CASSQDGNTEAFF. CDR3 coding DNA: TGTGCCAGCAGCCAAGACGGGAACACTGAAGCTTTCTTT.

The chain has TRBV28 and TRBJ1-5; unclear D gene. CDR3 size: 12 residues. From germline, CDR1 is MDHEN and CDR2 SYDVKM. V was cut by 7 bases and J by 9 bases, with 13 bases left in between. CDR3 loop: CASKWSTGPQHF. The CDR3 nucleotides are TGTGCCAGCAAATGGTCCACGGGGCCCCAGCATTTT.

The chain couples TRBV5-4 to TRBJ2-3, with 9 bases matching TRBD2. CDR3 size: 15 residues. The V gene end was trimmed by 1 base and the J gene end by 7 bases; junction bases not matched to a gene: 7. CDR1 is SGHNT, CDR2 YYREEE, per germline (reference sequence). CDR3 amino acids: CASSLLLAGLNTQYF. CDR3 coding DNA: TGTGCCAGCAGCTTGCTTCTAGCGGGGCTTAATACGCAGTATTTT. The variable domain in full, with the rest retrieved from reference TRBV5-4 and TRBJ2-3, is ETGVTQSPTHLIKTRGQQVTLRCSSQSGHNTVSWYQQALGQGPQFIFQYYREEENGRGNFPPRFSGLQFPNYSSELNVNALELDDSALYLCASSLLLAGLNTQYFGPGTRLTVL.

The J gene is TRBJ1-2, the V gene TRBV7-2; D ambiguous. V was clipped by 4 bases and J by 2 bases, with 8 bases between them. CDR1 SGHTA and CDR2 FQGNSA come from the germline V gene. This CDR3 comprises 13 residues. CDR3 DNA: TGTGCCAGCAGCTCCTTGCGGAACTATGGCTACACCTTC. As protein: CASSSLRNYGYTF.

This chain uses TRBV11-2 with TRBJ2-7; D ambiguous. Trimming removed 1 base at V and 4 bases at J, with 11 bases between. The CDR3 extends over 14 amino acids. Germline-derived CDR1 and CDR2 are SGHAT and FQNNGV. The CDR3: CASSLGKSVYEQYF. As DNA, the CDR3 is TGTGCCAGCAGCTTAGGCAAGTCAGTTTACGAGCAGTACTTC.

The rearrangement joins TRBV6-6 to TRBJ1-4, with a weak D call TRBD1 (5 bases). The CDR3 contains 11 residues. Trimming removed 2 bases from V and 10 bases from J, with 5 bases in between. The germline V gene has CDR1 MNHNY and CDR2 SVGAGI (reference sequence). CDR3: CASSYTGKLFF. The CDR3 nucleotides read TGTGCCAGCAGTTACACAGGAAAACTGTTTTTT.